The text below deals with one T cell receptor (beta chain). The antigen is unknown. This entry comes from a study of CD8+ T cells in alopecia areata. CDR3 size: 11 residues. Germline values: CDR1 SQVTM, CDR2 ANQGSEA. V lost 7 bases, J lost 8 bases, and 13 bases lay in between. Study-level findings and limits: Patients displayed less clarity in TCR sharing than mice, a finding possibly related to HLA.

Following extraction, RNA underwent reverse transcription to cDNA, which served as the sequencing template. Sequencing was performed with immunoSEQ multiplex PCR; in TCRdb, only in-frame clones are kept and a portion is missing. The sample has more than 200,000 clones, roughly two thirds seen once. This chain uses TRBV29-1 with TRBJ2-3; D may be TRBD1 (6 bases). The input for sequencing was CD4+ T cells sorted from blood, taken at week 0. This TCR was sampled from a human donor with alopecia areata. DNA of the CDR3: TGCAGCGCCGTACAGGGAGCTACGCAGTATTTT. Amino acids: CSAVQGATQYF.